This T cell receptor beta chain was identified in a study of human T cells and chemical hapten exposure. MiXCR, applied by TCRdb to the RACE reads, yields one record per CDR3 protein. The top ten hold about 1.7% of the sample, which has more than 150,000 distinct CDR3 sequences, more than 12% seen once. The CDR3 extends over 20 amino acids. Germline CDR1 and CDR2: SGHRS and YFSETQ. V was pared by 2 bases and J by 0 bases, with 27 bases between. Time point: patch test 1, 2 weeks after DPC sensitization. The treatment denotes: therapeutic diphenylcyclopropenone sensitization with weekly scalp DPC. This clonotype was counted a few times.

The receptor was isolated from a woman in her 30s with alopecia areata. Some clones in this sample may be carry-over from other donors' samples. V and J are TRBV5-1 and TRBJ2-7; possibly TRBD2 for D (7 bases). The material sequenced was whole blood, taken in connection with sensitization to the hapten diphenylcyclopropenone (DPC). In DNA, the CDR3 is TGCGCCAGCAGCTTAAGTTTACTGGGGGGGCTGGCTAGCCACTCCTACGAGCAGTACTTC. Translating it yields CASSLSLLGGLASHSYEQYF.